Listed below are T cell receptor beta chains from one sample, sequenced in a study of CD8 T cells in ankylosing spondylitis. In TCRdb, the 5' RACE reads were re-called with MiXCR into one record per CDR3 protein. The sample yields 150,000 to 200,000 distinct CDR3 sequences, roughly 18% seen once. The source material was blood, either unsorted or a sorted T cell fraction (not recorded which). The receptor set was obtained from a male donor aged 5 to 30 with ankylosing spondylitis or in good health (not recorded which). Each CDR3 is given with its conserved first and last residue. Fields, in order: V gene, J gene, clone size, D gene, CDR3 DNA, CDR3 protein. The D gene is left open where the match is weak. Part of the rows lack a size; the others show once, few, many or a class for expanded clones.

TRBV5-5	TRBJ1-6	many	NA	TGTGCCAGCAGCTTGGCCCGGGGTATCGGTAATTCACCCCTCCACTTT	CASSLARGIGNSPLHF
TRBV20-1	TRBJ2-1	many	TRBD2	TGCAGTGCTAGAGGGAAAAGCGGGAGGGGGTACAATGAGCAGTTCTTC	CSARGKSGRGYNEQFF
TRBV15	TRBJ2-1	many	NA	TGTGCCACCAGCAGGGATACAGGGTATAGGCGGTTCTTC	CATSRDTGYRRFF
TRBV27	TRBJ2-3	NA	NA	TGTGCCAGCAGTTTATCTAGGGGTACGCAGTATTTT	CASSLSRGTQYF
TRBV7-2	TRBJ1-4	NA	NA	TGTGCCAGCAGCTTGACGGGGGACAAAAAACTGTTTTTT	CASSLTGDKKLFF
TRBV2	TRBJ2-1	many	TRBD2	TGTGCCAGCAGAGGAACCGATACAGGACTAGCGGGATGGTACAATGAGCAGTTCTTC	CASRGTDTGLAGWYNEQFF
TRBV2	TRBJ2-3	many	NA	TGTGCCAGCAGTTTAACCTCCGAAGATACGCAGTATTTT	CASSLTSEDTQYF
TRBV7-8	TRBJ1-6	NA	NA	TGTGCCAGCCAGGGGAGCTCCTATAATTCACCCCTCCACTTT	CASQGSSYNSPLHF
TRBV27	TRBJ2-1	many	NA	TGTGCCAGTTCGTGGGCTGGGAATGAGCAGTTCTTC	CASSWAGNEQFF
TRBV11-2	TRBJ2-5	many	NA	TGTGCCAGCAGCTTAGGGTGGACGGGGCCCGAGACCCAGTACTTC	CASSLGWTGPETQYF
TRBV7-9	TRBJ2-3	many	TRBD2	TGTGCCAGCAGCTCCGACTGGGAGGGTACGCAGTATTTT	CASSSDWEGTQYF
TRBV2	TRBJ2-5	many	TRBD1	TGTGCCAGCAGTGAGAGGGACAGGCAAGAGACCCAGTACTTC	CASSERDRQETQYF
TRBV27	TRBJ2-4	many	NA	TGTGCCAGCAGTTTTCCCGGGGCGGTCATTCAGTACTTC	CASSFPGAVIQYF
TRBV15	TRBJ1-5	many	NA	TGTGCCACCAGCAGAGATCAGAAAGGGGCAAATCAGCCCCAGCATTTT	CATSRDQKGANQPQHF
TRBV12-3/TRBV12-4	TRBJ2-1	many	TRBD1	TGTGCCAGCAGTTCGACAGGGCGGTCCTACAATGAGCAGTTCTTC	CASSSTGRSYNEQFF
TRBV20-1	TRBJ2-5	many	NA	TGCAGTCTTAGCCCTACCTCCGGGGCCCAGTACTTC	CSLSPTSGAQYF
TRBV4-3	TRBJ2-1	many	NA	TGCGCCAGCAGCCAAGAGGTCCTAAACAATGAGCAGTTCTTC	CASSQEVLNNEQFF
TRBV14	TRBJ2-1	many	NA	TGTGCCAGCAGCCAAGGCCTAGGGAGGGGGGGCTCCCACTGGGGCAATGAGCAGTTCTTC	CASSQGLGRGGSHWGNEQFF
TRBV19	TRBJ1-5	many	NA	TGTGCCAGTAGTATAGATCTCGAGAAGACGGCCCAGCATTTT	CASSIDLEKTAQHF
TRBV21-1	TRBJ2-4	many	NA	TGTGCCAGCAGCACAGCGGGAGTCAAAAACATTCAGTACTTC	CASSTAGVKNIQYF
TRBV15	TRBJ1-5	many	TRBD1	TGTGCCACCAGCATCACACAGGGGGTTTATAGCAATCAGCCCCAGCATTTT	CATSITQGVYSNQPQHF
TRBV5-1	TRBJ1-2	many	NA	TGCGCCAGCAGCTTATCGCAGGGAGCTGATGGCTACACCTTC	CASSLSQGADGYTF
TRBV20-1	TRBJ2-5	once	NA	TGCAGTGCTAGTGGGGGCTTTCTGAGTGGGCTACAAGAGACCGAGTACTTC	CSASGGFLSGLQETEYF
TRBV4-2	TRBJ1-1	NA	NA	TGTGCCAGCAGCAACGGGGCGAGAGGGGACACTGAAGCTTTCTTT	CASSNGARGDTEAFF
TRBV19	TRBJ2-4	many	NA	TGTGCCAGTAGTATAGATTCGCAGTCCAAAAACATTCAGTACTTC	CASSIDSQSKNIQYF
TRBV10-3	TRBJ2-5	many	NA	TGTGCCATCAGTGAGGCTTTAGCGGCAGTACAAGAGACCCAGTACTTC	CAISEALAAVQETQYF
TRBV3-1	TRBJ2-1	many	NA	TGTGCCAGCAGCCCGTCTGCCGGGACAATAAACAATGAGCAGTTCTTC	CASSPSAGTINNEQFF
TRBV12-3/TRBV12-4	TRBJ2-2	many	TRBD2	TGTGCCAGCAGTTTAGGGTGGGAGGGAGTATCCGGGGAGCTGTTTTTT	CASSLGWEGVSGELFF
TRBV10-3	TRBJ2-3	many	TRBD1	TGTGCCATTACCCGGGACAGTAGCACAGATACGCAGTATTTT	CAITRDSSTDTQYF
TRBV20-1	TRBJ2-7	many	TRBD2	TGCAGTGCCACCCATCCCCTGACTACTAGCGGGCAAGCCTACGAGCAGTACTTC	CSATHPLTTSGQAYEQYF
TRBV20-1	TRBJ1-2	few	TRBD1	TGCAGTGCTAGACCCATAAAAAAGGACAGGATCTATGGCTACACCTTC	CSARPIKKDRIYGYTF
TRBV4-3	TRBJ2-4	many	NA	TGCGCCAGCAGCCAAAGGGCCAGCGTAAACATTCAGTACTTC	CASSQRASVNIQYF
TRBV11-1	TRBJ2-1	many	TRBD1	TGTGCCAGCAGCACCGGGACAGGCAATTACAATGAGCAGTTCTTC	CASSTGTGNYNEQFF
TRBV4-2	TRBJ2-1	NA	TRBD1	TGTGCCAGCAGCCCCCGGGACAGGGGGCGAACCAATGAGCAGTTCTTC	CASSPRDRGRTNEQFF
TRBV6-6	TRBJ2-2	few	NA	TGTGCCAGCAGTACACAGAGGGGAGGAGGCGGGGAGCTGTTTTTT	CASSTQRGGGGELFF
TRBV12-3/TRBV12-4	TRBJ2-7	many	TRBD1	TGTGCCAGCAGTTTAGGAAGGGGAGGACAGGGAACCTACGAGCAGTACTTC	CASSLGRGGQGTYEQYF
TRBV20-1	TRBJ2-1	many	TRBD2	TGCAGTGCTAGAGATTACCTAGCGGACACCTACAATGAGCAGTTCTTC	CSARDYLADTYNEQFF
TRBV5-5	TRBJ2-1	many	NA	TGTGCCAGCAGGACCGACGCGGGGTACAATGAGCAGTTCTTC	CASRTDAGYNEQFF
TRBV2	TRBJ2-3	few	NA	TGTGCCAGCAGTGAGCGCCTGAGCACAGATACGCAGTATTTT	CASSERLSTDTQYF
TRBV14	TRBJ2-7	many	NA	TGTGCCAGCAGCCGAGGGTTATCCTACGAGCAGTACTTC	CASSRGLSYEQYF
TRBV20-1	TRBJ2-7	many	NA	TGCAGTGCTAGAGCCCCTCACGCCTACGAGCAGTACTTC	CSARAPHAYEQYF
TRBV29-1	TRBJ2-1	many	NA	TGCAGCTGCAGGAAAAATGAGCAGTTCTTC	CSCRKNEQFF
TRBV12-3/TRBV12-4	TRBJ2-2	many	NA	TGTGCCAGCAGTTTATTGGCGGTAGCGATGAACACCGGGGAGCTGTTTTTT	CASSLLAVAMNTGELFF
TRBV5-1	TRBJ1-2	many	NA	TGCGCCAGCAGCTCCCGGACGGAGACCTATGGCTACACCTTC	CASSSRTETYGYTF
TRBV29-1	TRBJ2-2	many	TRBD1	TGCAGCGTTAGGACAGGCTCGAACACCGGGGAGCTGTTTTTT	CSVRTGSNTGELFF
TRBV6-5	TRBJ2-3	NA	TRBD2	TGTGCCAGCAGTTCACTAGCGGGAGGGTTGCCCACAGATACGCAGTATTTT	CASSSLAGGLPTDTQYF
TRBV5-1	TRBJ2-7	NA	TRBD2	TGCGCCAGCAACAGCGGGAGGGCGATGGGCGAGCAGTACTTC	CASNSGRAMGEQYF
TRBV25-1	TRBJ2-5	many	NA	TGTGCCAGCAGTGAATGGGCGTCAGGCCTCGTCCAAGAGACCCAGTACTTC	CASSEWASGLVQETQYF